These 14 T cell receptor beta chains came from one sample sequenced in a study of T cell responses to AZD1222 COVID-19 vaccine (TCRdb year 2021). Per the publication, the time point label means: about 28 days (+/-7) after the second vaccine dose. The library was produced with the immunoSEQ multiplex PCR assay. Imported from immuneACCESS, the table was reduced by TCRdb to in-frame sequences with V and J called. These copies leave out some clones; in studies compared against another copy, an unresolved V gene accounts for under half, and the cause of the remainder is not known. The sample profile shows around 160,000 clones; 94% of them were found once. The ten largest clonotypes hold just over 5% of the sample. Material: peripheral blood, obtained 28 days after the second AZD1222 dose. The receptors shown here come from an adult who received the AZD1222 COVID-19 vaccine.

CDR3: CASNHLGQGSQPQHF. CDR3 coding DNA: TGTGCCAGTAACCATCTGGGGCAGGGGAGTCAGCCCCAGCATTTT. The chain uses TRBV19 and TRBJ1-5, with a possible D match to TRBD1 (6 bases). Trimming removed 7 bases at V and 6 bases at J, with 19 bases between. From germline, CDR1 is LNHDA and CDR2 SQIVND (reference sequence). The CDR3 totals 15 residues.

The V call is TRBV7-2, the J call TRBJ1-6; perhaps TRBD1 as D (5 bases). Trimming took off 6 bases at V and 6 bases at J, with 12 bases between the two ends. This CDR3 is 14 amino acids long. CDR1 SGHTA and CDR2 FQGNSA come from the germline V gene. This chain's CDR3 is CASRAARGNSPLHF. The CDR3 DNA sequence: TGTGCCAGCAGGGCCGCTAGGGGTAATTCACCCCTCCACTTT.

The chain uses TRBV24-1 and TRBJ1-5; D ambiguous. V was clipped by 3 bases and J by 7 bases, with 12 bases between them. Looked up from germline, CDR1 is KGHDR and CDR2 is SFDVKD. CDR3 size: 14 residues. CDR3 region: CATSDVGLGQPQHF. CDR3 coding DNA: TGTGCCACCAGTGATGTCGGGCTTGGACAGCCCCAGCATTTT.

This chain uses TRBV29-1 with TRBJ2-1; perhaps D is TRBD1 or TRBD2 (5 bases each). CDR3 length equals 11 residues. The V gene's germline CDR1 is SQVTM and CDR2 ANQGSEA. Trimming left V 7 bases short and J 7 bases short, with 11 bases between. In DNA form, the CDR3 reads TGCAGCGCGGGACCACGGAATGAGCAGTTCTTC. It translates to CSAGPRNEQFF.

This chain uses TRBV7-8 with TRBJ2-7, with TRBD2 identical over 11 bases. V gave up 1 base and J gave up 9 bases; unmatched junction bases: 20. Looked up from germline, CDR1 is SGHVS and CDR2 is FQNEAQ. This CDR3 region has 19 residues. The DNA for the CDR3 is TGTGCCAGCAGCTTAGGTTTTCGGACGAGACTAGCGGGAAGCTCTTGGCAGTACTTC. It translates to CASSLGFRTRLAGSSWQYF.

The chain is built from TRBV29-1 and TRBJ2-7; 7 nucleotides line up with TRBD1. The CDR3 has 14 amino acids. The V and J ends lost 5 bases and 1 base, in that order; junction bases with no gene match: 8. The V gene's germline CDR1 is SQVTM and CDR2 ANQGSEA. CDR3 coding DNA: TGCAGCGTTCAGGGGGACAACCAATCCTACGAGCAGTACTTC. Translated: CSVQGDNQSYEQYF.

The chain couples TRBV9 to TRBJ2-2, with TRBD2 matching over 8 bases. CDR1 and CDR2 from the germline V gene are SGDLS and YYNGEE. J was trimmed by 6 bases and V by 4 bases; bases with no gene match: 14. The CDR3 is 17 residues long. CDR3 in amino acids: CASSPVALAGGPGELFF. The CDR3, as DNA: TGTGCCAGCAGCCCAGTGGCACTGGCGGGAGGACCCGGGGAGCTGTTTTTT. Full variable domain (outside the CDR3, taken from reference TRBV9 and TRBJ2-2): DSGVTQTPKHLITATGQRVTLRCSPRSGDLSVYWYQQSLDQGLQFLIQYYNGEERAKGNILERFSAQQFPDLHSELNLSSLELGDSALYFCASSPVALAGGPGELFFGEGSRLTVL.

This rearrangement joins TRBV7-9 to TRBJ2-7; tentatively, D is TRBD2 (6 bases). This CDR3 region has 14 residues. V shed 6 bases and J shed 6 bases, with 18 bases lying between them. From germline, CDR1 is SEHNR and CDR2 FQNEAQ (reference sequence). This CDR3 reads CASSLTAGRSEQYF. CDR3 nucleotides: TGTGCCAGCAGTCTAACGGCCGGGAGATCCGAGCAGTACTTC.

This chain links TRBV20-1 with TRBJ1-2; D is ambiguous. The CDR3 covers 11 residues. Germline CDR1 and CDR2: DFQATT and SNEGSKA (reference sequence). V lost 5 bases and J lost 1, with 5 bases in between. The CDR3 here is CSAPHNYGYTF. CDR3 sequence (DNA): TGCAGTGCTCCCCATAACTATGGCTACACCTTC.

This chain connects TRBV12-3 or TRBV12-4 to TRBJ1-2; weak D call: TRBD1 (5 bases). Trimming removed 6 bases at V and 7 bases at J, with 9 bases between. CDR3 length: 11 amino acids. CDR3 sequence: CASSQGGGYTF. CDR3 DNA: TGTGCCAGCAGCCAGGGAGGTGGCTACACCTTC.

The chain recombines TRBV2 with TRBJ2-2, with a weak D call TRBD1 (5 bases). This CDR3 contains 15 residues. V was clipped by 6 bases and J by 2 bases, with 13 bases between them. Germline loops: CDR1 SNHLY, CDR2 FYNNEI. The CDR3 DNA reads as TGTGCCAGCAGCCCCAGGGTGGCCAACACCGGGGAGCTGTTTTTT. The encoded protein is CASSPRVANTGELFF.

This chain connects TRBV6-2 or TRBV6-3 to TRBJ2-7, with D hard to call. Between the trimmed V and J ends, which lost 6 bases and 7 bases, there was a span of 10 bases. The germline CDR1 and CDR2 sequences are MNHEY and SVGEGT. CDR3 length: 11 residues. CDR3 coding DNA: TGTGCCAGCAGCACGCCGAGGGAGCAGTACTTC. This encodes CASSTPREQYF.

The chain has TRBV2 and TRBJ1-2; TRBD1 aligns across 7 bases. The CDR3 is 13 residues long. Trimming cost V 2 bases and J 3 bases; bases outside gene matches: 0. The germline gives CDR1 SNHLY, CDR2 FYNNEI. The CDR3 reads CASSEQGDYGYTF. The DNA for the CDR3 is TGTGCCAGCAGTGAACAGGGGGACTATGGCTACACCTTC.

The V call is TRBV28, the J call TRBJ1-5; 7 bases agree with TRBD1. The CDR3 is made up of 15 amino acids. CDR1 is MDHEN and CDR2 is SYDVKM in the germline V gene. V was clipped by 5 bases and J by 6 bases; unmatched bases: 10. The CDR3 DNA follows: TGTGCCAGCAGTGTAATCCAGGGGGTGGGTCAGCCCCAGCATTTT. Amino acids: CASSVIQGVGQPQHF.